The rows below give T cell receptor beta chains drawn from one sample of a study of T cell repertoires in cytomegalovirus infection. Antigens for these TCRs are unknown. TCRdb passed the reads through MiXCR, listing each CDR3 protein once. The sample consists of fewer than 350,000 distinct CDR3 sequences, almost 30% of them appearing once. This specimen was cultured PBMCs, taken from culture after CMV antigen stimulation. The receptors shown here come from a human donor in good health (CMV status not recorded). Some clones in this sample may be carry-over from other donors' samples. The CDR3 runs from the conserved cysteine through the conserved F or W. A D gene is named only where the DNA matches it firmly. The size of a clone is reported for some rows only, either as once, few or many, or as a class for expanded clones.

j_call	clone_size	d_call	v_call	cdr3_aa	cdr3_nt
TRBJ2-3	few	NA	TRBV5-4	CASSGGTGPSTDTQYF	TGTGCCAGCAGCGGAGGGACGGGACCTAGCACAGATACGCAGTATTTT
TRBJ2-1	NA	TRBD1	TRBV7-8	CASSRDRGGEQFF	TGTGCCAGCAGCCGAGACAGGGGCGGTGAGCAGTTCTTC
TRBJ2-1	NA	NA	TRBV4-1	CASSHSASSYNEQFF	TGCGCCAGCAGCCACAGCGCGAGCTCCTACAATGAGCAGTTCTTC
TRBJ2-7	NA	TRBD1	TRBV12-3/TRBV12-4	CASSLGGSSRDEQYF	TGTGCCAGCAGCCTAGGGGGCAGCTCTCGCGACGAGCAGTACTTC
TRBJ2-2	NA	NA	TRBV7-9	CASSLGISWDRNTGELFF	TGTGCCAGCAGCTTAGGTATTTCGTGGGATCGAAACACCGGGGAGCTGTTTTTT
TRBJ1-3	few	NA	TRBV4-2	CASSQEIPGNTIYF	TGTGCCAGCAGCCAAGAAATCCCCGGAAACACCATATATTTT
TRBJ1-5	NA	NA	TRBV6-6	CASSLDGPSGPQHF	TGTGCCAGCAGCCTCGACGGTCCCTCGGGGCCCCAGCATTTT
TRBJ2-7	NA	TRBD2	TRBV6-2/TRBV6-3	CASRRSGRQSYEQYF	TGTGCCAGCAGGCGTAGCGGGAGACAATCCTACGAGCAGTACTTC
TRBJ2-1	NA	NA	TRBV7-3	CASSFVDGPGGEQFF	TGTGCCAGCAGCTTTGTGGACGGGCCAGGAGGTGAGCAGTTCTTC
TRBJ1-4	NA	TRBD1	TRBV25-1	CASSETLGQGATNEKLFF	TGTGCCAGCAGTGAAACCTTGGGACAGGGCGCAACTAATGAAAAACTGTTTTTT
TRBJ1-1	NA	NA	TRBV27	CASSFHGMNTEAFF	TGTGCCAGCAGTTTTCACGGCATGAACACTGAAGCTTTCTTT
TRBJ2-3	many	NA	TRBV7-8	CASSLGLQRTDTQYF	TGTGCCAGCAGCTTAGGACTCCAGCGCACAGATACGCAGTATTTT
TRBJ1-5	NA	NA	TRBV4-1	CASSQGAQPQHF	TGCGCCAGCAGCCAAGGGGCTCAGCCCCAGCATTTT
TRBJ2-5	many	NA	TRBV7-2	CASSWGLKETQYF	TGTGCCAGCAGCTGGGGACTGAAAGAGACCCAGTACTTC
TRBJ1-1	few	NA	TRBV18	CASSVNQEAGRAFF	TGTGCCAGCTCAGTCAATCAGGAAGCTGGTCGAGCTTTCTTT
TRBJ2-7	NA	NA	TRBV7-6	CASSHLAGGRKDEQYF	TGTGCCAGCAGCCATCTTGCTGGGGGGCGGAAAGACGAGCAGTACTTC
TRBJ2-5	NA	NA	TRBV12-3/TRBV12-4	CASRSLDRGGETQYF	TGTGCCAGCAGATCCCTCGACAGGGGAGGGGAGACCCAGTACTTC
TRBJ1-2	NA	NA	TRBV6-1	CASSEVRNYGYTF	TGTGCCAGCAGTGAAGTCAGAAACTATGGCTACACCTTC
TRBJ2-1	few	TRBD2	TRBV4-1	CASSQDPGLAGGHGEQFF	TGCGCCAGCAGCCAAGACCCGGGACTAGCGGGGGGCCACGGTGAGCAGTTCTTC
TRBJ1-1	few	TRBD1	TRBV10-3	CAIKTQGATTEAFF	TGTGCCATCAAAACACAGGGGGCAACCACTGAAGCTTTCTTT
TRBJ1-2	few	NA	TRBV5-4	CASSLGAGANYGYTF	TGTGCCAGCAGCTTGGGAGCAGGGGCTAACTATGGCTACACCTTC
TRBJ1-3	NA	TRBD1	TRBV7-2	CASSSQGALAGNTIYF	TGTGCCAGCAGCTCACAGGGGGCCCTAGCTGGAAACACCATATATTTT
TRBJ2-7	few	NA	TRBV5-1	CASSPLGSDYEQYF	TGCGCCAGCAGCCCGCTGGGCAGCGACTACGAGCAGTACTTC
TRBJ2-7	NA	TRBD1	TRBV27	CASRRTGVSYEQYF	TGTGCCAGCAGGCGGACAGGGGTTTCCTACGAGCAGTACTTC
TRBJ1-4	few	NA	TRBV7-6	CASSPLDKPGANEKLFF	TGTGCCAGCAGTCCTCTCGATAAACCCGGAGCTAATGAAAAACTGTTTTTT
TRBJ1-1	NA	NA	TRBV11-3	CASSYNSDTEAFF	TGTGCCAGCAGTTATAATTCGGACACTGAAGCTTTCTTT
TRBJ2-3	NA	TRBD2	TRBV7-2	CASSFRTSGTWDTQYF	TGTGCCAGCAGCTTTCGGACTAGCGGGACGTGGGATACGCAGTATTTT
TRBJ1-6	few	NA	TRBV2	CATSRGDYNSPLHF	TGTGCCACCTCCAGGGGCGACTATAATTCACCCCTCCACTTT
TRBJ2-5	once	NA	TRBV9	CASSAEIEETQYF	TGTGCCAGCAGCGCCGAAATAGAAGAGACCCAGTACTTC
TRBJ1-1	NA	NA	TRBV11-2	CASSSGAGSVTEAFF	TGTGCCAGCAGCTCAGGGGCAGGGTCGGTAACTGAAGCTTTCTTT
TRBJ1-5	medium-sized	NA	TRBV7-9	CASSLNLAQPQHF	TGTGCCAGCAGCTTAAACCTAGCTCAGCCCCAGCATTTT
TRBJ2-1	NA	TRBD2	TRBV11-2	CASTTQGLAHSYNEQFF	TGTGCCAGCACAACCCAGGGACTAGCGCACTCCTACAATGAGCAGTTCTTC